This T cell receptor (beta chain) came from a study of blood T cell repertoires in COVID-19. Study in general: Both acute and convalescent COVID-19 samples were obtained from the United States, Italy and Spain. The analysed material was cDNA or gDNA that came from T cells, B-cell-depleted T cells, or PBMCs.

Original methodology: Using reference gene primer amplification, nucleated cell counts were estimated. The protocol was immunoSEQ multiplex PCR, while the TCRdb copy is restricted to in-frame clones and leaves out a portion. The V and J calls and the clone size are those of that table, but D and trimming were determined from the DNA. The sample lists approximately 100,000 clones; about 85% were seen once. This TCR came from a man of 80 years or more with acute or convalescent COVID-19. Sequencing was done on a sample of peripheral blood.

The CDR3 reads CASSLGGTGAYEQYF. As DNA, the CDR3 is TGCGCCAGCAGCTTGGGGGGAACGGGAGCCTACGAGCAGTACTTC. The V call is TRBV5-1, the J call TRBJ2-7, with D perhaps TRBD2 (6 bases). V gave up 0 bases and J gave up 2 bases, with 12 bases separating them. The CDR3 length is 15 residues. Per germline, CDR1 SGHRS and CDR2 YFSETQ.